The present TCR beta chain was sequenced within a study of blood T cell repertoires in COVID-19. In the study overall: From the United States, Italy and Spain came samples of acute and convalescent COVID-19. PBMCs, B-cell-depleted T cells, or T cells provided the cDNA or gDNA that made up the material.

Data came from immunoSEQ multiplex PCR; TCRdb stores just in-frame clones and leaves some out. Of about 190,000 clones in the sample, around 85% were seen once. V shed 6 bases and J shed 8 bases, with 17 bases lying between them. The CDR3 consists of 15 residues. Germline lookup yields CDR1 MNHNY and CDR2 SVGAGI (reference sequence). The count of this clone is one. The chain employs TRBV6-6 and TRBJ1-6; TRBD1 is a possible D gene (6 bases). The receptor was derived from a woman aged 45-60 years with acute or convalescent COVID-19. The sequenced sample was peripheral blood. The CDR3 sequence is CASRAKGGRDSPLHF. The CDR3 DNA is TGTGCCAGCAGAGCCAAAGGGGGTCGAGATTCACCCCTCCACTTT.